A selection of T cell receptor beta chains follows, all from one sample in a study of beta chain features in type 1 diabetes. Libraries were prepared by immunoSEQ multiplex PCR; TCRdb keeps only in-frame clonotypes and omits some of them. The data contain about 53,000 clones, approximately 60% of them singletons. The source material was stem cell memory CD4+ T cells from blood. The receptors were gathered from a woman aged 30 to 39 with type 1 diabetes. CDR3s include the opening cysteine and the closing phenylalanine or tryptophan. D genes are given only for firm matches. Clone size is shown for a subset of rows, as once, few, many or a class of expanded clone.

>-|TRBJ1-1|-|TRBV2
CASSEQGMINTEAFF
TGTGCCAGCAGTGAACAGGGAATGATCAACACTGAAGCTTTCTTT
>-|TRBJ2-1|few|TRBV9
CASSVVSGELFEQFF
TGTGCCAGCAGCGTAGTGTCGGGAGAGCTATTTGAGCAGTTCTTC
>-|TRBJ2-7|few|TRBV10-3
CAISSISGSYEQYF
TGTGCCATCAGTTCTATTAGCGGATCCTACGAGCAGTACTTC
>-|TRBJ1-5|few|TRBV6-5
CAKTDYSNQPQHF
TGTGCCAAGACAGATTATAGCAATCAGCCCCAGCATTTT
>TRBD2|TRBJ2-5|few|TRBV23-1
CASSPAGGVQETQYF
TGCGCCAGCAGTCCTGCGGGAGGGGTCCAAGAGACCCAGTACTTC
>TRBD1|TRBJ1-1|-|TRBV5-1
CASSFTGTANTEAFF
TGCGCCAGCAGCTTCACCGGGACAGCGAACACTGAAGCTTTCTTT
>TRBD2|TRBJ2-3|-|TRBV29-1
CSVEKPSGRDADTQYF
TGCAGCGTTGAAAAGCCTAGCGGGAGGGACGCAGATACGCAGTATTTT
>TRBD2|TRBJ2-7|-|TRBV7-9
CASTRGLAGADEQYF
TGTGCCAGCACCAGAGGACTAGCGGGAGCGGACGAGCAGTACTTC
>-|TRBJ2-3|few|TRBV5-1
CASSLFSEDTQYF
TGCGCCAGCAGCTTGTTCAGCGAAGATACGCAGTATTTT
>TRBD1|TRBJ1-2|-|TRBV5-4
CASSWGQVNYGYTF
TGTGCCAGCAGCTGGGGACAGGTCAACTATGGCTACACCTTC
>-|TRBJ1-1|-|TRBV5-6
CASSLRGVNTEAFF
TGTGCCAGCAGCTTGCGGGGGGTGAACACTGAAGCTTTCTTT
>-|TRBJ2-3|few|TRBV10-3
CAISESTATDTQYF
TGTGCCATCAGTGAGTCGACTGCCACAGATACGCAGTATTTT
>TRBD2|TRBJ2-7|-|TRBV6-6
CASSTLAGWSYEQYF
TGTGCCAGCAGTACCCTAGCGGGATGGTCCTACGAGCAGTACTTC
>-|TRBJ2-7|-|TRBV9
CASSVDSDRTPPLEQYF
TGTGCCAGCAGCGTGGACAGTGATCGGACTCCCCCACTCGAGCAGTACTTC
>-|TRBJ1-1|-|TRBV18
CASSPRGSGENTEAFF
TGTGCCAGCTCACCAAGAGGATCAGGGGAGAACACTGAAGCTTTCTTT
>TRBD1|TRBJ2-7|few|TRBV7-9
CASSSGTGVYEQYF
TGTGCCAGCAGCTCCGGGACAGGAGTCTACGAGCAGTACTTC
>TRBD2|TRBJ2-7|-|TRBV5-1
CASSLAFGTSGSSYEQYF
TGCGCCAGCAGCTTGGCCTTCGGGACTAGCGGGAGCTCCTACGAGCAGTACTTC
>-|TRBJ1-2|-|TRBV5-1
CASSWIGTYSYYGYTF
TGCGCCAGCAGCTGGATCGGGACATACTCCTACTATGGCTACACCTTC
>-|TRBJ2-2|few|TRBV28
CASTIRTSNTGELFF
TGTGCCAGCACCATAAGGACATCGAACACCGGGGAGCTGTTTTTT